This TCR beta chain came from a study of blood T cell repertoires in COVID-19. About the study: Sources were T cells, B-cell-depleted T cells, or PBMCs; the material itself was cDNA or gDNA.

Sequenced by immunoSEQ multiplex PCR; TCRdb stores in-frame clones only, minus some. The sample shows around 300,000 clones, around 86% of them seen only once. CDR1 MNHEY and CDR2 SMNVEV come from the germline V gene (reference sequence). This CDR3 region has 16 residues. Trimming took 4 bases from V and 6 from J; bases not matched to a gene: 10. The TCR sequence derives from a human donor in a cohort sampled during active COVID-19. The chain joins TRBV27 to TRBJ2-3; TRBD1 matches at 10 bases. Sequences were obtained from peripheral blood. The CDR3 loop reads CASSSTLGQGWDTQYF. Here the CDR3 DNA reads TGTGCCAGCAGTTCAACCTTGGGACAGGGGTGGGATACGCAGTATTTT.